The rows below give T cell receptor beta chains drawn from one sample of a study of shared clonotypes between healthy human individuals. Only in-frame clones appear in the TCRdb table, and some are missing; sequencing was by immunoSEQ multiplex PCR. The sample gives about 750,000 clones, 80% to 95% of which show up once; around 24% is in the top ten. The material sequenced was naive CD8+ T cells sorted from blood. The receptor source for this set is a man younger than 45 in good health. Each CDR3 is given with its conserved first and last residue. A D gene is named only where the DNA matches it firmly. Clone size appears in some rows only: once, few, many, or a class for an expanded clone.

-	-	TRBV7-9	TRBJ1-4	CASSNPQKPTNEKLFF	TGTGCCAGCAGCAACCCCCAGAAACCAACTAATGAAAAACTGTTTTTT
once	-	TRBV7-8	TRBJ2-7	CATRGALSSYEQYF	TGTGCCACCCGGGGGGCCCTCAGCTCCTACGAGCAGTACTTC
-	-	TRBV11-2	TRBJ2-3	CASSFEDRDTDTQYF	TGTGCCAGCAGCTTCGAGGACAGAGACACAGATACGCAGTATTTT
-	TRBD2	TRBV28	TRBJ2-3	CASSFGTSGSTDTQYF	TGTGCCAGCAGTTTCGGGACTAGCGGGAGCACAGATACGCAGTATTTT
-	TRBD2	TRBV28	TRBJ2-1	CASSPRTSGDYNEQFF	TGTGCCAGCAGCCCCCGGACTAGCGGGGATTACAATGAGCAGTTCTTC
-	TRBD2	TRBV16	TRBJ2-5	CASSPRTRQETQYF	TGTGCCAGCAGCCCTCGGACTAGGCAGGAGACCCAGTACTTC
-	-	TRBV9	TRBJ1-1	CASSVGHLGTADTEAFF	TGTGCCAGCAGCGTAGGGCATCTGGGGACGGCTGACACTGAAGCTTTCTTT
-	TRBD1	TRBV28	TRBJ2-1	CASSFSAPGQRYNEQFF	TGTGCCAGCAGTTTTTCTGCTCCGGGACAGAGGTACAATGAGCAGTTCTTC
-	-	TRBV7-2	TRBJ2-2	CASSLVAGVNTGELFF	TGTGCCAGCAGCTTAGTTGCAGGGGTAAACACCGGGGAGCTGTTTTTT
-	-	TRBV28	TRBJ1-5	CASSFPPIIGAGRNQPQHF	TGTGCCAGCAGTTTCCCTCCAATAATTGGTGCAGGGCGCAATCAGCCCCAGCATTTT
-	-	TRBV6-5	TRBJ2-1	CASSYGASSYNEQFF	TGTGCCAGCAGTTACGGGGCGAGCTCCTACAATGAGCAGTTCTTC
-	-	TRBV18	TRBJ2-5	CASSPGDETQYF	TGTGCCAGCTCACCAGGAGACGAGACCCAGTACTTC